These 29 T cell receptor beta chains were sequenced from one sample in a study of T cells after yellow fever vaccination. TCRdb reprocessed the 5' RACE reads via MiXCR and lists one record per CDR3 protein. The data contain 450,000 to 550,000 distinct CDR3 sequences, around a fifth of them seen just once; the ten biggest clones take up about 17%. The sample here was PBMCs, taken less than 25 days after the first yellow fever vaccination. The source is a man aged 18 to 30 who received the YFV17D yellow fever vaccine.

The chain employs TRBV9 and TRBJ2-7; D may correspond to TRBD1 or TRBD2 (5 bases each). Germline CDR1 and CDR2: SGDLS and YYNGEE. CDR3 length: 15 amino acids. With 2 bases removed from V and 3 bases from J, the gap between germline ends came to 15 bases. In nucleotides, the CDR3 is TGTGCCAGCAGCGTGACACCGGGACCCTTCTACGAGCAGTACTTC. Amino acid sequence: CASSVTPGPFYEQYF.

This clonotype has only a few counts. The chain couples TRBV29-1 to TRBJ2-1, with 9 positions matching TRBD2. There are 16 residues in the CDR3. Trimming removed 0 bases from V and 3 bases from J; junction bases left unmatched: 6. From germline, CDR1 is SQVTM and CDR2 ANQGSEA. The CDR3 loop is CSVEDPASGDYNEQFF. CDR3 DNA sequence: TGCAGCGTTGAAGATCCTGCTAGCGGGGACTACAATGAGCAGTTCTTC.

In its sample, this clonotype was seen a few times. V is TRBV6-1 and J is TRBJ2-3; 12 nucleotides align to TRBD2. The CDR3 totals 19 residues. V dropped 2 bases and J dropped 6; count of bases not matched to a gene: 15. CDR1 and CDR2 (germline): MNHNS, SASEGT. The CDR3 region has the DNA TGTGCCAGCAGTGAATTCCTAGCGGGGGGGCGAAGTGGGTCGGATACGCAGTATTTT. Translated, it gives CASSEFLAGGRSGSDTQYF.

This clonotype showed up many times. The chain recombines TRBV7-8 with TRBJ1-2; D is possibly TRBD1 (5 bases). Trimming pared 2 bases from V and 10 bases from J, leaving 11 bases between. Germline CDR1 reads SGHVS; CDR2 reads FQNEAQ. There are 12 residues in the CDR3. CDR3: CASSLTGTYYTF. The CDR3 DNA follows: TGTGCCAGCAGCTTAACAGGAACATACTACACCTTC.

In its sample, this clonotype was seen many times. The chain is built from TRBV7-2 and TRBJ1-5; D may be TRBD1 (5 bases). Trimming shortened V by 4 bases and J by 7 bases, and 14 bases separated the two germline ends. The CDR3 has 14 amino acids. Per germline, CDR1 SGHTA and CDR2 FQGNSA. CDR3 coding DNA: TGTGCCAGCAGCTCAAACAGAGGGGAGCAGCCCCAGCATTTT. It encodes CASSSNRGEQPQHF.

This chain joins TRBV20-1 and TRBJ1-2; D not resolved. Trimming took off 1 base at V and 1 base at J, with 10 bases between the two ends. There are 14 residues in the CDR3. Germline CDR1 is DFQATT and CDR2 is SNEGSKA (reference sequence). The CDR3 DNA reads as TGCAGTGCTAGAGTGGGGTGGGATAACTATGGCTACACCTTC. This codes for CSARVGWDNYGYTF.

The chain combines TRBV4-2 with TRBJ1-4; a possible D gene is TRBD1 (5 bases). The CDR3 totals 15 residues. The ends were cut back, 3 bases at V and 2 bases at J, with 10 bases in the middle. The germline V gene encodes CDR1 LGHNA and CDR2 YNFKEQ. The DNA of the CDR3 is TGTGCCAGCAGCCACTCAGGGACGACTAATGAAAAACTGTTTTTT. Its translation is CASSHSGTTNEKLFF.

A few counts support this clonotype. V gene TRBV28 combines with J gene TRBJ2-3; a weak D match, TRBD1 (6 bases). V gave up 5 bases and J gave up 0 bases, with 12 bases separating them. Germline V CDR1 and CDR2: MDHEN, SYDVKM. CDR3 length: 15 residues. The CDR3 spells CASSEDRASTDTQYF. The CDR3 DNA follows: TGTGCCAGCAGTGAGGACAGAGCTAGCACAGATACGCAGTATTTT. Together with reference TRBV28 and TRBJ2-3, the CDR3 gives the full variable domain: DVKVTQSSRYLVKRTGEKVFLECVQDMDHENMFWYRQDPGLGLRLIYFSYDVKMKEKGDIPEGYSVSREKKERFSLILESASTNQTSMYLCASSEDRASTDTQYFGPGTRLTVL.

The chain is built from TRBV20-1 and TRBJ2-4; D unresolved. The CDR3 runs 10 residues. Trimming shortened V by 3 bases and J by 7 bases, and 4 bases separated the two germline ends. CDR1 and CDR2 (germline): DFQATT, SNEGSKA (reference sequence). Here the CDR3 reads CSASGNIQYF. The CDR3 DNA sequence: TGCAGTGCTAGTGGGAACATTCAGTACTTC.

This clonotype was seen a handful of times. The chain couples TRBV6-4 to TRBJ2-3; perhaps TRBD2 as D (6 bases). Germline V gene data show CDR1 as MRHNA and CDR2 as SNTAGT. The CDR3 totals 14 residues. The germline V and J ends were trimmed by 5 bases and 7 bases, with 16 bases remaining between them. CDR3 protein: CASSSTRSRNTQYF. In DNA, the CDR3 is TGTGCCAGCAGTTCGACTAGATCGAGGAATACGCAGTATTTT.

This clonotype has a handful of counts. V gene TRBV11-1 combines with J gene TRBJ2-2, with a tentative D call TRBD2 (5 bases). The germline V gene has CDR1 SGHAT and CDR2 FQDESV (reference sequence). V was trimmed by 7 bases and J by 5 bases, leaving 11 bases between them. The CDR3 loop spans 13 amino acids. CDR3 loop: CASNPRGTGELFF. The CDR3 DNA reads as TGTGCCAGCAATCCCCGGGGAACCGGGGAGCTGTTTTTT.

The rearrangement links TRBV12-3 or TRBV12-4 to TRBJ1-3; D is possibly TRBD1 (6 bases). V dropped 4 bases and J dropped 5 bases, with 15 bases sitting between them. The CDR3 has 15 amino acids. The CDR3 nucleotides are TGTGCCAGCAGTTCATCTAACAGGGATAGAAACACCATATATTTT. This translates into CASSSSNRDRNTIYF.

The sample holds many counts of this clonotype. The V and J genes are TRBV7-8 and TRBJ1-5; 7 bases map to TRBD1. CDR3 length: 14 amino acids. CDR1 and CDR2 (germline): SGHVS, FQNEAQ. J lost 5 bases, V lost 4 bases, and 5 bases had no gene match. Here the CDR3 DNA reads TGTGCCAGCAGCTCGACAGGGCGCGATCAGCCCCAGCATTTT. Translation gives CASSSTGRDQPQHF. The full variable domain, with the rest looked up from reference TRBV7-8 and TRBJ1-5, is GAGVSQSPRYKVAKRGQDVALRCDPISGHVSLFWYQQALGQGPEFLTYFQNEAQLDKSGLPSDRFFAERPEGSVSTLKIQRTQQEDSAVYLCASSSTGRDQPQHFGDGTRLSIL.

This clonotype was detected only a few times. This chain uses TRBV15 with TRBJ2-2, with D perhaps assigned TRBD1 or TRBD2 (5 bases each). Trimming removed 3 bases at V and 6 bases at J, with 20 bases between. CDR1 LNHNV and CDR2 YYDKDF come from the germline V gene (reference sequence). This CDR3 is built from 17 residues. The CDR3 protein is CATSRVTGTEFSGELFF. In DNA, the CDR3 is TGTGCCACCAGCAGGGTTACCGGGACGGAATTTTCCGGGGAGCTGTTTTTT.

The chain couples TRBV29-1 to TRBJ2-3; tentatively, D is TRBD2 (5 bases). Germline CDR1 reads SQVTM; CDR2 reads ANQGSEA. Trimming removed 7 bases at V and 5 bases at J, with 19 bases between. This CDR3 is 14 amino acids long. CDR3 in amino acids: CSAGETPWVDTQYF. In DNA form, the CDR3 reads TGCAGCGCCGGGGAAACCCCATGGGTAGATACGCAGTATTTT.

The gene calls are TRBV5-2 and TRBJ1-2. TRBV5-2 is noted as a pseudogene. The CDR3 sequence is 17 residues long. CDR3 DNA: TGTGCCATGGGCCCCGCGGGCGGAGACGGCCTTAACTATGGCTACACCTTC. Translation gives CAMGPAGGDGLNYGYTF.

This clonotype was detected a few times. The chain couples TRBV4-1 to TRBJ2-2, with 7 nucleotides matching TRBD2. The CDR3 consists of 16 residues. From germline, CDR1 is MGHRA and CDR2 YSYEKL. The V gene end was trimmed by 0 bases and the J gene end by 5 bases; junction bases not matched to a gene: 6. CDR3 nucleotide sequence: TGCGCCAGCAGCCAAGAAGGGTGGGGGGGAACCGGGGAGCTGTTTTTT. It codes for CASSQEGWGGTGELFF.

This clonotype was observed a few times. This chain links TRBV12-3 or TRBV12-4 with TRBJ1-4, with 11 bases aligning to TRBD1. The V segment lost 6 bases and the J segment 8 bases; nucleotides outside the gene matches: 5. The CDR3 has 14 amino acids. CDR3 sequence (DNA): TGTGCCAGCAGGAGGGACAGGGGGAGCGAAAAACTGTTTTTT. Translation: CASRRDRGSEKLFF.

This clonotype appeared a few times. The chain carries TRBV4-2 and TRBJ1-4, with D maybe TRBD1 (5 bases). The CDR3 totals 18 residues. V gave up 0 bases and J gave up 3 bases, with 17 bases separating them. In germline, CDR1 is LGHNA, CDR2 YNFKEQ. In DNA form, the CDR3 reads TGTGCCAGCAGCCAAGACCTCCGAAGGGGTCCACCTAATGAAAAACTGTTTTTT. This gives the protein CASSQDLRRGPPNEKLFF.

This clonotype showed up just a few times. V usage is TRBV5-6 and J usage is TRBJ2-1; a weak D match, TRBD1 (6 bases). Germline CDR1 is SGHDT and CDR2 is YYEEEE. The V gene lost 2 bases and the J gene lost 4 bases, with 10 bases spanning the gap. The CDR3 length is 14 residues. The CDR3 protein is CASSFGQRYNEQFF. CDR3 sequence (DNA): TGTGCCAGCAGCTTCGGACAGAGGTACAATGAGCAGTTCTTC.

This clonotype appeared a few times. V and J are TRBV12-3 or TRBV12-4 and TRBJ2-7; 7 bases agree with TRBD2. CDR3 length: 14 amino acids. Trimming at V came to 3 bases and at J to 7 bases, leaving 9 bases not matched to a gene. In DNA form, the CDR3 reads TGTGCCAGCAGTTTCGGGGGGACCCCTGAGGAGCAGTACTTC. The encoded protein is CASSFGGTPEEQYF.

This clonotype was picked up a small number of times. This sequence joins TRBV5-1 and TRBJ1-1, with D maybe TRBD1 (5 bases). Trimming took 0 bases from V and 0 from J, leaving 15 bases between them. The CDR3 is 17 amino acids. The germline CDR1 and CDR2 sequences are SGHRS and YFSETQ. For the CDR3, the DNA is TGCGCCAGCAGCTTGGTCTGGGACGGTAACCTGAACACTGAAGCTTTCTTT. This translates into CASSLVWDGNLNTEAFF. Looking up the rest from reference TRBV5-1 and TRBJ1-1 gives the full variable domain: KAGVTQTPRYLIKTRGQQVTLSCSPISGHRSVSWYQQTPGQGLQFLFEYFSETQRNKGNFPGRFSGRQFSNSRSEMNVSTLELGDSALYLCASSLVWDGNLNTEAFFGQGTRLTVV.

V and J are TRBV12-3 or TRBV12-4 and TRBJ2-5; D is ambiguous. The CDR3 runs to 14 residues. V was shortened by 3 bases and J by 2 bases, with 10 bases between the two germline ends. In nucleotides, the CDR3 is TGTGCCAGCAGTTTCGGGCTAGGGCAAGAGACCCAGTACTTC. It yields the protein CASSFGLGQETQYF.

The rearrangement uses TRBV20-1 and TRBJ2-2; D ambiguous. V was clipped by 0 bases and J by 0 bases, with 5 bases between them. CDR3 length equals 14 residues. Germline values: CDR1 DFQATT, CDR2 SNEGSKA (reference sequence). The CDR3 DNA is TGCAGTGCTAGAGACTCATCGAACACCGGGGAGCTGTTTTTT. Translation gives CSARDSSNTGELFF.

The chain carries TRBV11-2 and TRBJ2-1; D gene ambiguous. Germline V gene sequence: CDR1 SGHAT, CDR2 FQNNGV. With 7 bases removed from V and 9 bases from J, the gap between germline ends came to 10 bases. The CDR3 extends over 11 amino acids. For the CDR3, the DNA is TGTGCCAGCACCTCTAAGGGTGAGCAGTTCTTC. Translated, it gives CASTSKGEQFF.

The rearrangement links TRBV11-2 to TRBJ2-7; D unclear. V gave up 0 bases and J gave up 3 bases, with 6 bases separating them. This CDR3 comprises 13 residues. Germline CDR1 reads SGHAT; CDR2 reads FQNNGV. The CDR3 bases are TGTGCCAGCAGCTTAGAGCTCCACTACGAGCAGTACTTC. It translates to CASSLELHYEQYF.

The chain links TRBV5-1 to TRBJ1-1; no clear D gene. V was shortened by 2 bases and J by 3 bases, with 8 bases between the two germline ends. The CDR3 is 13 residues long. CDR1 and CDR2 (germline): SGHRS, YFSETQ. The CDR3 protein is CASSFGVHTEAFF. The CDR3 DNA reads TGCGCCAGCAGCTTCGGGGTCCACACTGAAGCTTTCTTT.

This clonotype was detected ten times or more. The chain combines TRBV20-1 with TRBJ1-1; a weak D match, TRBD1 (5 bases). There are 15 residues in the CDR3. The germline gives CDR1 DFQATT, CDR2 SNEGSKA (reference sequence). Trimming took 3 bases from V and 4 from J, leaving 18 bases between them. CDR3 in amino acids: CSASGRGVRGTEAFF. DNA for the CDR3: TGCAGTGCTAGTGGGCGGGGGGTCCGGGGCACTGAAGCTTTCTTT.

CDR3 residues: CASSRGGRDSSNTGELFF. As DNA, the CDR3 is TGTGCCAGCAGCCGAGGAGGGCGGGACTCTTCGAACACCGGGGAGCTGTTTTTT. The chain couples TRBV11-2 to TRBJ2-2; TRBD2 is a possible D gene (6 bases). Between the trimmed V and J ends, which lost 5 bases and 0 bases, there was a span of 19 bases. The CDR3 loop spans 18 amino acids. The germline CDR1 and CDR2 sequences are SGHAT and FQNNGV.